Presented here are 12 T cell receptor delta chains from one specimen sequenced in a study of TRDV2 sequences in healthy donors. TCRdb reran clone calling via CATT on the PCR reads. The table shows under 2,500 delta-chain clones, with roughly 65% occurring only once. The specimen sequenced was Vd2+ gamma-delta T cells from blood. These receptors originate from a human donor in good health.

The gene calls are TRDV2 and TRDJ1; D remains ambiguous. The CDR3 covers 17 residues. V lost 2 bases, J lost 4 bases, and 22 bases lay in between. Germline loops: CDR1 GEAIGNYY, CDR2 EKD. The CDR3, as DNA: TGTGCCTGTGACAGGATGGGAGGTCACAGGTCCGGCGATAAACTCATCTTT. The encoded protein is CACDRMGGHRSGDKLIF.

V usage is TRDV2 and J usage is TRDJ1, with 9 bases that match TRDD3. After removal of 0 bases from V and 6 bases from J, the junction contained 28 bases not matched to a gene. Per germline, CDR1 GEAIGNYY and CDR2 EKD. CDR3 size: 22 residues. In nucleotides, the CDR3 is TGTGCCTGTGACACCGTTGAGGGCCTTCGGATTGGAACTGGGGGACCCCAGAATAAACTCATCTTT. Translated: CACDTVEGLRIGTGGPQNKLIF.

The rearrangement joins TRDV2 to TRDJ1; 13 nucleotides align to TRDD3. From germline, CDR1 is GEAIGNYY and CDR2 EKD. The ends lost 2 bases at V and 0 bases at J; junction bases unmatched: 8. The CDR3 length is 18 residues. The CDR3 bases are TGTGCCTGTGACAACATACTGGGGGATACGCCGTACACCGATAAACTCATCTTT. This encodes CACDNILGDTPYTDKLIF.

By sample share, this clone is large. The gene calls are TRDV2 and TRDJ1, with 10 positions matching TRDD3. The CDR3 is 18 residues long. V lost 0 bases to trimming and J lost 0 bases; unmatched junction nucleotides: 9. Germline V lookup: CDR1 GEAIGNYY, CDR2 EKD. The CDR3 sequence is CACDTVAGGYKYTDKLIF. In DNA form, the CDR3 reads TGTGCCTGTGACACCGTAGCTGGGGGATATAAGTACACCGATAAACTCATCTTT.

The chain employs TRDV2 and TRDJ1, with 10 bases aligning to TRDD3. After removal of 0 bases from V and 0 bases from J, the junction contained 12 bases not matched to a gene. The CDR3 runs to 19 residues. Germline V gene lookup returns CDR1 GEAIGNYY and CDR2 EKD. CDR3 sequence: CACDTLGELGDPYTDKLIF. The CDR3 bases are TGTGCCTGTGACACCTTGGGTGAACTGGGGGATCCGTACACCGATAAACTCATCTTT.

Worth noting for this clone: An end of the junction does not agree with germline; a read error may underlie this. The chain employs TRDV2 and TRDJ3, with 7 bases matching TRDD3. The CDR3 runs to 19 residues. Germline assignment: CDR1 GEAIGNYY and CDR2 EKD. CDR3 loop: CACSEVGDSSSWDPRQMFF. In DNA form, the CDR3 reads TGTGCCTGCTCCGAAGTGGGGGACTCCAGCTCCTGGGACCCCCGACAGATGTTTTTC.

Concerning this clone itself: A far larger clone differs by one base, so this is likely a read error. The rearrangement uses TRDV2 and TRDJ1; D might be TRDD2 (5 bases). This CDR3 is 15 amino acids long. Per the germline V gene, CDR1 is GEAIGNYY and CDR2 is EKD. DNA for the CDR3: TGTGCCTGTGACACCGTTGGGACCTACACCGCTAAACTCATCTTT. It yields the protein CACDTVGTYTAKLIF.

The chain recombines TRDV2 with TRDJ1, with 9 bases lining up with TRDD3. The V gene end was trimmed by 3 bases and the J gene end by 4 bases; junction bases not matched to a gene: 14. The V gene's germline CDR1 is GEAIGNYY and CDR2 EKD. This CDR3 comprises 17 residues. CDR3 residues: CACDLLTGGPQNDKLIF. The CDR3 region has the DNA TGTGCCTGTGACCTCCTAACTGGGGGACCCCAAAACGATAAACTCATCTTT.

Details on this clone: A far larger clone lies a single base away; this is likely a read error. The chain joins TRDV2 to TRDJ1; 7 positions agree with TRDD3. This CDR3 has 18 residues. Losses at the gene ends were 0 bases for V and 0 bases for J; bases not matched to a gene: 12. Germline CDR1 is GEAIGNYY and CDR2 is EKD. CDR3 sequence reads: CACDTLLGTEPYTDKLIF. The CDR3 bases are TGTGCCTGTGACACCTTACTGGGGACCGAGCCGTACACCGATAAACTCATCTTT.

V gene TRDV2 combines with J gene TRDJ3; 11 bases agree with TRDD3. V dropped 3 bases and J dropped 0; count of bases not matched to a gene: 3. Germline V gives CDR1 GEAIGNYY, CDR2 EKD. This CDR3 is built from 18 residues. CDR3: CACDLLGDISWDTRQMFF. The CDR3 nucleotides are TGTGCCTGTGACTTACTGGGGGATATCTCCTGGGACACCCGACAGATGTTTTTC.

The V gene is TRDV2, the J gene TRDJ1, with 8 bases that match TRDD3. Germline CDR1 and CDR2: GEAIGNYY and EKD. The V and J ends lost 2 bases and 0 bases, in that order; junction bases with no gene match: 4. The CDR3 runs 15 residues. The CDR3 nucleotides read TGTGCCTGTGACAACTTGGGGGATCACACCGATAAACTCATCTTT. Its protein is CACDNLGDHTDKLIF.

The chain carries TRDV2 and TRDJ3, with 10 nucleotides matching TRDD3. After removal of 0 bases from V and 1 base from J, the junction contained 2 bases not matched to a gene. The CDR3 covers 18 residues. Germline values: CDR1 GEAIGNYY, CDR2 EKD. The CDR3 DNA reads TGTGCCTGTGACACCCTGGGGGATAATTCCTGGGACACCCGACAGATGTTTTTC. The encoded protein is CACDTLGDNSWDTRQMFF.